This T cell receptor beta chain stems from a study of control samples from healthy donors and cancer patients. Losses at the gene ends were 7 bases for V and 1 base for J; bases not matched to a gene: 14. The CDR3 covers 18 residues. Germline CDR1 WNHNN, CDR2 SYGVQD (reference sequence). The method was immunoSEQ multiplex PCR; TCRdb's version includes in-frame clones alone and lacks a portion of them. The sample lists some 120,000 clones, 80% to 90% seen once, with approximately 1.1% in the top ten. This clone has just one count. In the same sample, other DNA sequences code for this CDR3. The chain links TRBV10-1 to TRBJ2-4; 9 bases agree with TRBD2. This clonotype was obtained from a woman aged 45-65 years with colorectal cancer. The source material was PBMCs. The CDR3 here is CASIWRGGWGEAKNIQYF. As DNA, the CDR3 is TGCGCCAGCATCTGGCGGGGGGGGTGGGGTGAGGCCAAAAACATTCAGTACTTC.